The 24 T cell receptor beta chains below come from one sample, sequenced in a study of shared clonotypes between healthy human individuals. Assay: immunoSEQ multiplex PCR; the TCRdb copy retains only in-frame clones and omits some. The sample holds under 2,000,000 clones, 85% to 95% seen once. CD8 cells classed as naive were CD45RO-negative and positively selected for CCR7, excluding terminally differentiated effector memory CD45RA+ cells. Material for sequencing was naive CD8+ T cells sorted from blood. Source of these receptors: a man aged 18 to 29 in good health.

The chain couples TRBV7-4 to TRBJ1-5; D possibly corresponds to TRBD1 (5 bases). This CDR3 has 14 amino acids. V was shortened by 7 bases and J by 4 bases, with 14 bases between the two germline ends. Germline V CDR1 and CDR2: SGHVT, SQSDAQ. CDR3 amino acids: CASTPGQENQPQHF. The CDR3 DNA sequence: TGTGCCAGCACCCCGGGGCAGGAAAATCAGCCCCAGCATTTT.

This clone is a singleton in its sample. The chain has TRBV6-5 and TRBJ2-2; tentative D call: TRBD2 (5 bases). The CDR3 is 14 amino acids. Trimming removed 2 bases at V and 3 bases at J, with 7 bases between. Per germline, CDR1 MNHEY and CDR2 SVGAGI. In DNA, the CDR3 is TGTGCCAGCAGTTACCCCGGGGACACCGGGGAGCTGTTTTTT. Its protein product is CASSYPGDTGELFF.

Worth noting for this clone: Other DNA sequences of this sample code for an identical CDR3. The chain employs TRBV2 and TRBJ2-1; D is unclear. There are 13 residues in the CDR3. Germline V gives CDR1 SNHLY, CDR2 FYNNEI. V was clipped by 1 base and J by 3 bases, with 4 bases between them. The DNA of the CDR3 is TGTGCCAGCAGTGAAGGAAGCTACAATGAGCAGTTCTTC. Translation gives CASSEGSYNEQFF.

The rearrangement uses TRBV27 and TRBJ1-2; 7 nucleotides line up with TRBD1. V lost 3 bases and J lost 0; bases outside the gene matches: 4. This CDR3 spans 15 amino acids. Per germline, CDR1 MNHEY and CDR2 SMNVEV (reference sequence). In DNA, the CDR3 is TGTGCCAGCAGTTTCGTACAGGGGACTAACTATGGCTACACCTTC. It yields the protein CASSFVQGTNYGYTF.

V and J are TRBV7-9 and TRBJ2-7, with D possibly being TRBD1 (5 bases). V lost 3 bases and J lost 3, with 12 bases in between. This CDR3 is 14 amino acids long. Germline V lookup: CDR1 SEHNR, CDR2 FQNEAQ (reference sequence). CDR3 protein: CASSFSGGHYEQYF. CDR3 nucleotide sequence: TGTGCCAGCAGCTTTTCAGGTGGACACTACGAGCAGTACTTC.

As concerns this clone: The sample contains more than one DNA sequence encoding this CDR3. The chain combines TRBV6-5 with TRBJ2-7; D possibly uses TRBD1 or TRBD2 (5 bases each). V shed 2 bases and J shed 3 bases, with 11 bases lying between them. The germline V gene has CDR1 MNHEY and CDR2 SVGAGI. This CDR3 region has 14 residues. The CDR3 bases are TGTGCCAGCAGTTACGGCGAGGGGTTCTACGAGCAGTACTTC. Translation gives CASSYGEGFYEQYF.

The chain uses TRBV11-2 and TRBJ2-2; no reliable D call. This CDR3 is 15 amino acids long. V was shortened by 4 bases and J by 6 bases, with 15 bases between the two germline ends. The germline V gene has CDR1 SGHAT and CDR2 FQNNGV. CDR3 DNA: TGTGCCAGCAGCTACCGACCTAGGGAAGCCGGGGAGCTGTTTTTT. Translated: CASSYRPREAGELFF.

With regard to this clone: The identical CDR3 is also encoded by other nucleotide sequences in the sample. The chain uses TRBV4-1 and TRBJ2-7, with a possible D match to TRBD2 (5 bases). CDR3 size: 13 residues. From germline, CDR1 is MGHRA and CDR2 YSYEKL. The V end was cut by 1 base, the J end by 3 bases, with 7 bases between. CDR3 in amino acids: CASSQGGGYEQYF. Here the CDR3 DNA reads TGCGCCAGCAGCCAAGGAGGAGGCTACGAGCAGTACTTC.

This clone came up a few times. The chain has TRBV10-2 and TRBJ1-5, with a possible D match to TRBD1 (5 bases). This CDR3 is built from 15 residues. V lost 8 bases, J lost 1 base, and 15 bases lay in between. Germline V gives CDR1 WSHSY, CDR2 SAAADI. CDR3 residues: CASASGRDSNQPQHF. CDR3 nucleotide sequence: TGCGCCAGCGCCTCGGGCAGGGACAGCAATCAGCCCCAGCATTTT.

The V and J genes are TRBV14 and TRBJ1-1; 9 bases match TRBD1. The CDR3 contains 16 residues. Germline V gene sequence: CDR1 SGHDN, CDR2 FVKESK. Losses at the gene ends were 3 bases for V and 4 bases for J; bases not matched to a gene: 9. As DNA, the CDR3 is TGTGCCAGCAGCCATCCCTCCGGGACAGGGCGCACTGAAGCTTTCTTT. This sequence encodes CASSHPSGTGRTEAFF. Filled out from reference TRBV14 and TRBJ1-1, the complete variable domain reads EAGVTQFPSHSVIEKGQTVTLRCDPISGHDNLYWYRRVMGKEIKFLLHFVKESKQDESGMPNNRFLAERTGGTYSTLKVQPAELEDSGVYFCASSHPSGTGRTEAFFGQGTRLTVV.

The chain uses TRBV28 and TRBJ2-5; 9 bases are a match to TRBD1. The CDR3 covers 15 residues. From germline, CDR1 is MDHEN and CDR2 SYDVKM. Germline trimming cut 5 bases from V and 4 bases from J; bases unmatched to any gene: 8. The CDR3: CASSPGTGIGETQYF. The CDR3 DNA is TGTGCCAGCAGTCCCGGGACAGGGATTGGAGAGACCCAGTACTTC.

V is TRBV28 and J is TRBJ1-6; D might be TRBD1 (5 bases). The CDR3 is 17 amino acids. The germline CDR1 and CDR2 sequences are MDHEN and SYDVKM. The germline V and J ends were trimmed by 1 base and 5 bases, with 15 bases remaining between them. Written as DNA, the CDR3 is TGTGCCAGCAGTTTATTCCAATGGGGGGAGGATAATTCACCCCTCCACTTT. It codes for CASSLFQWGEDNSPLHF.

The chain is built from TRBV10-3 and TRBJ2-7, with D possibly matching TRBD2 (5 bases). CDR1 ENHRY and CDR2 SYGVKD come from the germline V gene. CDR3 size: 13 residues. V lost 3 bases to trimming and J lost 4 bases, with 10 bases between them. CDR3 nucleotides: TGTGCCATCAGTGAATATGGGAGATACGAGCAGTACTTC. This sequence encodes CAISEYGRYEQYF.

The chain joins TRBV5-1 to TRBJ2-3; no definite D call. This CDR3 contains 17 residues. CDR1 SGHRS and CDR2 YFSETQ come from the germline V gene. Between the trimmed V and J ends, which lost 4 bases and 2 bases, there was a span of 20 bases. The CDR3 DNA reads as TGCGCCAGCAGCCCAGAGGAGAGCTATCCTCCCACAGATACGCAGTATTTT. Its protein product is CASSPEESYPPTDTQYF.

This chain links TRBV5-4 with TRBJ2-1, with D possibly matching TRBD2 (6 bases). Germline V gene sequence: CDR1 SGHNT, CDR2 YYREEE (reference sequence). Trimming removed 4 bases from V and 5 bases from J, with 10 bases in between. The CDR3 spans 13 residues. The CDR3 protein is CASSTLADNEQFF. The CDR3 region has the DNA TGTGCCAGCAGCACACTAGCTGACAATGAGCAGTTCTTC.

V and J are TRBV9 and TRBJ2-5; D may be TRBD2 (6 bases). Germline V gives CDR1 SGDLS, CDR2 YYNGEE. This CDR3 is 15 amino acids long. Between the trimmed V and J ends, which lost 0 bases and 3 bases, there was a span of 12 bases. Here the CDR3 reads CASSVEGGLEETQYF. The CDR3 nucleotides are TGTGCCAGCAGCGTAGAGGGAGGACTGGAAGAGACCCAGTACTTC.

The chain recombines TRBV5-6 with TRBJ2-7, with 7 nucleotides matching TRBD1. V shed 1 base and J 6 bases; nucleotides not matched to a gene: 1. This CDR3 is built from 12 residues. Germline-derived CDR1 and CDR2 are SGHDT and YYEEEE. CDR3 region: CASSLTGAEQYF. The CDR3 nucleotides are TGTGCCAGCAGCTTGACAGGGGCCGAGCAGTACTTC.

This clone appeared a single time. The chain recombines TRBV2 with TRBJ2-3, with TRBD2 matching over 10 bases. The CDR3 extends over 15 amino acids. Losses at the gene ends were 7 bases for V and 6 bases for J; bases not matched to a gene: 10. Germline CDR1 is SNHLY and CDR2 is FYNNEI. CDR3 residues: CASTRAGGPTDTQYF. CDR3 coding DNA: TGTGCCAGCACAAGAGCGGGGGGGCCAACTGATACGCAGTATTTT.

For this clone: Sequence at one end of the junction differs from germline and may be a read error. The CDR3 spells CASSFSLAGTEEYF. Written as DNA, the CDR3 is TGTGCCAGCAGTTTTTCGCTAGCGGGGACCGAGGAGTACTTC. This chain uses TRBV28 with TRBJ2-7, with TRBD2 matching 9 bases. This CDR3 is built from 14 residues. Germline V gene sequence: CDR1 MDHEN, CDR2 SYDVKM.

This chain uses TRBV30 with TRBJ2-2; perhaps D is TRBD1 or TRBD2 (6 bases each). Trimming removed 0 bases at V and 1 base at J, with 21 bases between. The CDR3 is made up of 19 amino acids. Germline V gene lookup returns CDR1 GTSNPN and CDR2 SVGIG (reference sequence). The CDR3 sequence is CAWSVTGGAAYMNTGELFF. DNA for the CDR3: TGTGCCTGGAGTGTCACCGGGGGCGCAGCCTATATGAACACCGGGGAGCTGTTTTTT.

This sequence joins TRBV19 and TRBJ2-7; D is unresolved. The V end lost 0 bases, the J end lost 2 bases, and 5 bases lay between the germline ends. The CDR3 extends over 13 amino acids. CDR1 is LNHDA, CDR2 SQIVND, per germline (reference sequence). The CDR3 DNA follows: TGTGCCAGTAGTATAGAGGAAACCTACGAGCAGTACTTC. Translated: CASSIEETYEQYF.

V gene TRBV5-6 combines with J gene TRBJ1-4; 7 bases fit TRBD1. CDR1 SGHDT and CDR2 YYEEEE come from the germline V gene. After removal of 4 bases from V and 5 bases from J, the junction contained 8 bases not matched to a gene. The CDR3 length is 15 residues. CDR3 sequence reads: CASSPAGTENEKLFF. The DNA of the CDR3 is TGTGCCAGCAGCCCGGCCGGGACAGAGAATGAAAAACTGTTTTTT.

The chain combines TRBV11-2 with TRBJ2-3, with D uncertain. From germline, CDR1 is SGHAT and CDR2 FQNNGV. The ends were cut back, 4 bases at V and 14 bases at J, with 13 bases in the middle. The CDR3 sequence is 11 residues long. The CDR3 nucleotides are TGTGCCAGCAGCTCGCTTAAGCCTGCGTATTTT. Protein sequence: CASSSLKPAYF.

The chain combines TRBV5-5 with TRBJ2-3, with D unclear. The V gene's germline CDR1 is SGHKS and CDR2 YYEKEE (reference sequence). The CDR3 is 12 residues long. Trimming cost V 3 bases and J 2 bases, with 4 bases left between them. The CDR3 DNA is TGTGCCAGCAGCTCCATCACAGATACGCAGTATTTT. Encoded protein: CASSSITDTQYF.